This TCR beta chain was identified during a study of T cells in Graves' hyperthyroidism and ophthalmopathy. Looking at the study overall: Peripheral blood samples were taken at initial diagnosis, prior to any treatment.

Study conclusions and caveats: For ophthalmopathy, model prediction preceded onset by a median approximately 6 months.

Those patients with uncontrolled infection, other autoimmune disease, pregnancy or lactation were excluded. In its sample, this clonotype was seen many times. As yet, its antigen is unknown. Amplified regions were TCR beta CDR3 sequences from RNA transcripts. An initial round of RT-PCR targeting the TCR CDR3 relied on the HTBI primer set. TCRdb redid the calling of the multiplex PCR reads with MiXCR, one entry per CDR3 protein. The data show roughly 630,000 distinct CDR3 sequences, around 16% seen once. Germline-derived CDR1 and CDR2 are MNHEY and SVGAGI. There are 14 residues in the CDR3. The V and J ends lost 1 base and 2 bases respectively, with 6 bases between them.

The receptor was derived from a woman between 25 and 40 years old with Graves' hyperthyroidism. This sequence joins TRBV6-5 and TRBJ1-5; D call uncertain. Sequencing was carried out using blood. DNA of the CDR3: TGTGCCAGCAGTTACTTTAGGGGCAATCAGCCCCAGCATTTT. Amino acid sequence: CASSYFRGNQPQHF.